This T cell receptor beta chain was found in a study of cytomegalovirus exposure and HLA in healthy donors. The CDR3 sequence is 14 residues long. Trimming at V came to 4 bases and at J to 7 bases, leaving 9 bases not matched to a gene. CDR1 is LGHNA and CDR2 is YNFKEQ in the germline V gene. Amplification used 60 Vbeta primers and 13 Jbeta primers. Assay used: immunoSEQ multiplex PCR; TCRdb lists only in-frame clones, some missing. The table gives some 150,000 clones; the top ten clones make up roughly 2.7% of it. The chain joins TRBV4-2 to TRBJ1-1; 7 nucleotides align to TRBD1. The source material was PBMCs. This TCR was recovered from a man aged 35 to 55 in good health and CMV-seronegative. Here the CDR3 DNA reads TGTGCCAGCAGCCCACGGGACAGCTTAAATGAAGCTTTCTTT. Translated, it gives CASSPRDSLNEAFF.